These 30 T cell receptor beta chains came from one sample sequenced in a study of T cells after posttransplantation cyclophosphamide. A marrow graft followed busulfan-fludarabine conditioning, with cyclophosphamide on days +3 and +4. Assay used: immunoSEQ multiplex PCR; TCRdb lists only in-frame clones, some missing. This table has roughly 7,600 clones, about four fifths appearing once. The input for sequencing was CD4+ T cells sorted from blood, taken 1162 days after allogeneic stem cell transplant with posttransplant cyclophosphamide. Receptors were obtained from a female patient between 35 and 55 years old who received an allogeneic stem cell transplant from a related donor, was CMV-positive, and had no GVHD. These T cells may partly come from the graft donor.

J is TRBJ2-1 and V is TRBV29-1; D might be TRBD2 (6 bases). This CDR3 is 14 amino acids long. CDR1 SQVTM and CDR2 ANQGSEA come from the germline V gene. Between the trimmed V and J ends, which lost 4 bases and 8 bases, there was a span of 18 bases. The CDR3 DNA is TGCAGCGTTGGGCGGGGCGGATTATTGGATGAGCAGTTCTTC. It codes for CSVGRGGLLDEQFF.

The chain joins TRBV7-3 to TRBJ2-1, with D perhaps matching TRBD2 (6 bases). Germline V CDR1 and CDR2: SGHTA, FQGTGA. The CDR3 is 12 amino acids. Trimming took off 5 bases at V and 10 bases at J, with 12 bases between the two ends. The CDR3 sequence is CASSAGPGEQFF. CDR3 DNA sequence: TGTGCCAGCAGCGCGGGACCCGGGGAGCAGTTCTTC.

This sequence joins TRBV5-1 and TRBJ2-3; D may be TRBD1 (6 bases). This CDR3 has 14 residues. The V end lost 0 bases, the J end lost 6 bases, and 11 bases lay between the germline ends. Germline loops: CDR1 SGHRS, CDR2 YFSETQ. The CDR3 loop reads CASSLVSGVDTQYF. For the CDR3, the DNA is TGCGCCAGCAGCTTGGTTTCAGGGGTGGATACGCAGTATTTT. Using reference TRBV5-1 and TRBJ2-3 for the parts outside the CDR3, the full variable domain is KAGVTQTPRYLIKTRGQQVTLSCSPISGHRSVSWYQQTPGQGLQFLFEYFSETQRNKGNFPGRFSGRQFSNSRSEMNVSTLELGDSALYLCASSLVSGVDTQYFGPGTRLTVL.

The chain couples TRBV7-2 to TRBJ2-4; 15 bases align to TRBD2. In germline, CDR1 is SGHTA, CDR2 FQGNSA. The trim removed 4 bases at V and 3 bases at J, leaving 10 bases unmatched. This CDR3 comprises 19 residues. Here the CDR3 reads CASSSTWTSGGAGKNIQYF. DNA of the CDR3: TGTGCCAGCAGCTCGACCTGGACTAGCGGGGGGGCCGGCAAAAACATTCAGTACTTC. The whole variable domain, remainder taken from reference TRBV7-2 and TRBJ2-4, is GAGVSQSPSNKVTEKGKDVELRCDPISGHTALYWYRQSLGQGLEFLIYFQGNSAPDKSGLPSDRFSAERTGGSVSTLTIQRTQQEDSAVYLCASSSTWTSGGAGKNIQYFGAGTRLSVL.

J is TRBJ1-4 and V is TRBV19; TRBD1 aligns across 7 bases. V lost 5 bases, J lost 8 bases, and 11 bases stayed unmatched. The CDR3 length is 15 residues. CDR1 and CDR2 from the germline V gene are LNHDA and SQIVND (reference sequence). For the CDR3, the DNA is TGTGCCAGTAGTTCGCGAGGGGGCTCGACCGAAAAACTGTTTTTT. Residues: CASSSRGGSTEKLFF.

This clone has only a few counts. The rearrangement uses TRBV5-1 and TRBJ2-5; 10 bases fit TRBD2. CDR3 length: 15 amino acids. V dropped 4 bases and J dropped 4; count of bases not matched to a gene: 7. The germline V gene encodes CDR1 SGHRS and CDR2 YFSETQ. The CDR3, as DNA: TGCGCCAGCAGCGGGACTAGCGAATTACTAGAGACCCAGTACTTC. This codes for CASSGTSELLETQYF.

The chain joins TRBV7-2 to TRBJ2-2, with TRBD1 matching over 8 bases. The CDR3 contains 14 residues. Losses at the gene ends were 3 bases for V and 7 bases for J; bases not matched to a gene: 4. CDR1 is SGHTA and CDR2 is FQGNSA in the germline V gene. CDR3 coding DNA: TGTGCCAGCAGCTTGCAGGGGGCCGGCGGGGAGCTGTTTTTT. This sequence encodes CASSLQGAGGELFF.

The V and J genes are TRBV18 and TRBJ1-2, with 9 bases aligning to TRBD1. Germline trimming cut 6 bases from V and 7 bases from J; bases unmatched to any gene: 6. Germline V gene lookup returns CDR1 KGHSH and CDR2 LQKENI. There are 13 residues in the CDR3. The CDR3 protein is CASSPDRGSGYTF. CDR3 in DNA: TGTGCCAGCTCCCCGGACAGGGGAAGTGGCTACACCTTC. Supplemented by reference TRBV18 and TRBJ1-2, the full variable domain reads NAGVMQNPRHLVRRRGQEARLRCSPMKGHSHVYWYRQLPEEGLKFMVYLQKENIIDESGMPKERFSAEFPKEGPSILRIQQVVRGDSAAYFCASSPDRGSGYTFGSGTRLTVV.

The chain employs TRBV27 and TRBJ2-2; 9 bases agree with TRBD2. The V segment lost 6 bases and the J segment 3 bases; nucleotides outside the gene matches: 2. The CDR3 runs 14 residues. CDR1 is MNHEY, CDR2 SMNVEV, per germline (reference sequence). The CDR3 nucleotides are TGTGCCAGCAGGGGACTAGCCTACACCGGGGAGCTGTTTTTT. The encoded protein is CASRGLAYTGELFF.

The sample holds a few counts of this clone. This rearrangement joins TRBV4-2 to TRBJ1-4; D is perhaps TRBD1 (5 bases). This CDR3 has 16 residues. CDR1 and CDR2 from the germline V gene are LGHNA and YNFKEQ. Trimming stripped 4 bases from V and 8 bases from J, with 20 bases between. In DNA form, the CDR3 reads TGTGCCAGCAGCCCCTACTCTGGGGCGCGTTCCGAAAAACTGTTTTTT. This translates into CASSPYSGARSEKLFF.

This sequence joins TRBV5-4 and TRBJ2-3; D uncertain. The CDR3 extends over 14 amino acids. The V end lost 2 bases, the J end lost 1 base, and 8 bases lay between the germline ends. CDR1 SGHNT and CDR2 YYREEE come from the germline V gene (reference sequence). CDR3: CASSLSSGTDTQYF. The CDR3 DNA is TGTGCCAGCAGCTTAAGCTCCGGCACAGATACGCAGTATTTT.

The chain recombines TRBV11-2 with TRBJ2-5; the match to TRBD1 covers 9 bases. After removal of 5 bases from V and 11 bases from J, the junction contained 12 bases not matched to a gene. CDR3 length: 14 residues. Per germline, CDR1 SGHAT and CDR2 FQNNGV. CDR3 coding DNA: TGTGCCAGCAGCCCCCGGGACAGGGCTACGGGGCAGTACTTC. Amino acids: CASSPRDRATGQYF. The full variable domain, rest sourced from reference TRBV11-2 and TRBJ2-5, is EAGVAQSPRYKIIEKRQSVAFWCNPISGHATLYWYQQILGQGPKLLIQFQNNGVVDDSQLPKDRFSAERLKGVDSTLKIQPAKLEDSAVYLCASSPRDRATGQYFGPGTRLLVL.

This sequence joins TRBV5-1 and TRBJ2-5, with 8 nucleotides matching TRBD2. From germline, CDR1 is SGHRS and CDR2 YFSETQ. With V trimmed by 7 bases and J by 5 bases, 13 bases remained unmatched. The CDR3 covers 15 residues. CDR3 in DNA: TGCGCCAGCTCCCCCGGGGGGGGGTCTTGGGAGACCCAGTACTTC. Amino acids: CASSPGGGSWETQYF. Full variable domain (outside the CDR3, taken from reference TRBV5-1 and TRBJ2-5): KAGVTQTPRYLIKTRGQQVTLSCSPISGHRSVSWYQQTPGQGLQFLFEYFSETQRNKGNFPGRFSGRQFSNSRSEMNVSTLELGDSALYLCASSPGGGSWETQYFGPGTRLLVL.

The chain joins TRBV28 to TRBJ1-3; 7 bases line up with TRBD1. The junction had 2 bases not matched to a gene; V was cut back by 6 bases and J by 0 bases. CDR1 and CDR2 from the germline V gene are MDHEN and SYDVKM. The CDR3 runs 14 residues. The CDR3 protein is CASRGQISGNTIYF. In DNA, the CDR3 is TGTGCCAGCAGGGGACAGATCTCTGGAAACACCATATATTTT. The full variable domain, completed using reference TRBV28 and TRBJ1-3, is DVKVTQSSRYLVKRTGEKVFLECVQDMDHENMFWYRQDPGLGLRLIYFSYDVKMKEKGDIPEGYSVSREKKERFSLILESASTNQTSMYLCASRGQISGNTIYFGEGSWLTVV.

This rearrangement joins TRBV19 to TRBJ2-3; tentatively, D is TRBD1 (5 bases). V was shortened by 8 bases and J by 0 bases, with 15 bases between the two germline ends. Germline V gene sequence: CDR1 LNHDA, CDR2 SQIVND (reference sequence). The CDR3 sequence is 15 residues long. Here the CDR3 DNA reads TGTGCCAGTTCCCCGGACAAGTCGAGCACAGATACGCAGTATTTT. As protein: CASSPDKSSTDTQYF.

In regard to this clone: One end of the junction fails to match germline, which may point to a read error. The chain recombines TRBV7-7 with TRBJ2-5; D is perhaps TRBD1 (5 bases). The CDR3 loop spans 14 amino acids. Germline CDR1 SSHAT, CDR2 FNYEAQ (reference sequence). Here the CDR3 DNA reads TGTGCTAGCAGCTTAGGGCCAGGGCCAAAGACCCAGTACTTC. It translates to CASSLGPGPKTQYF.

This clone has just a few counts. The chain uses TRBV19 and TRBJ2-3; TRBD2 agrees at 10 bases. Germline CDR1 and CDR2: LNHDA and SQIVND (reference sequence). The J segment lost 4 bases and the V segment lost 5 bases, leaving 9 bases of the junction unmatched. The CDR3 runs to 16 residues. The CDR3 sequence is CASSEWTSGRADTQYF. CDR3 bases: TGTGCCAGTAGTGAATGGACTAGCGGACGGGCAGATACGCAGTATTTT.

This chain uses TRBV4-1 with TRBJ1-3; TRBD1 is a possible D gene (6 bases). The CDR3 has 19 amino acids. Germline V gene sequence: CDR1 MGHRA, CDR2 YSYEKL. Trimming removed 2 bases from V and 0 bases from J, with 20 bases in between. The CDR3 DNA reads as TGCGCCAGCAGCCAACCCAGGGGTTCCTCGACGGACTCTGGAAACACCATATATTTT. It encodes CASSQPRGSSTDSGNTIYF.

J is TRBJ1-2 and V is TRBV6-5; 7 bases are a match to TRBD1. This CDR3 is built from 14 residues. The V and J ends lost 6 bases and 4 bases, in that order; junction bases with no gene match: 8. The V gene's germline CDR1 is MNHEY and CDR2 SVGAGI. The CDR3, as DNA: TGTGCCAGCAGCCGAGGGGGCGGACTCTATGGCTACACCTTC. Residues: CASSRGGGLYGYTF.

As regards this clone: Likely a read error: the CDR3 ends without its conserved phenylalanine or tryptophan. Because the CDR3's place on the DNA is in doubt, the DNA is left out and the CDR3 is given as listed by TCRdb. The chain recombines TRBV6-4 with TRBJ1-2; the table names TRBD1, a call not compared with the DNA. CDR1 is MRHNA and CDR2 is SNTAGT in the germline V gene. Inclusive of both ends, the CDR3 amounts to 13 amino acids. The CDR3 spells CASSDSDRGGDQL.

This clone was picked up a small number of times. This chain uses TRBV19 with TRBJ1-6, with 7 bases that match TRBD1. Germline V lookup: CDR1 LNHDA, CDR2 SQIVND (reference sequence). The CDR3 has 14 amino acids. After removal of 4 bases from V and 9 bases from J, the junction contained 6 bases not matched to a gene. This chain's CDR3 is CASSTATGFSPLHF. In DNA form, the CDR3 reads TGTGCCAGTAGTACGGCGACAGGGTTTTCACCCCTCCACTTT. Combining the CDR3 with reference TRBV19 and TRBJ1-6 gives the whole variable domain DGGITQSPKYLFRKEGQNVTLSCEQNLNHDAMYWYRQDPGQGLRLIYYSQIVNDFQKGDIAEGYSVSREKKESFPLTVTSAQKNPTAFYLCASSTATGFSPLHFGNGTRLTVT.

The genes are TRBV28 and TRBJ2-5; no firm D call. With the DNA end fitting TRBJ2-7 better, the J assignment may be wrong. The length of the CDR3 is 12 residues. Germline values: CDR1 MDHEN, CDR2 SYDVKM. CDR3 DNA sequence: TGTGCCAGCAGTCGTCAACCGTCCGAGCAGTACTTC. It specifies CASSRQPSEQYF.

J is TRBJ1-1 and V is TRBV9; no clear D. CDR3 length equals 14 residues. Germline V gene data show CDR1 as SGDLS and CDR2 as YYNGEE. V lost 4 bases and J 1 base, leaving 11 bases between the germline ends. The CDR3: CASSSREPNTEAFF. CDR3 nucleotide sequence: TGTGCCAGCAGCTCCCGGGAGCCGAACACTGAAGCTTTCTTT.

The chain uses TRBV7-9 and TRBJ1-4; possibly TRBD1 for D (6 bases). V dropped 5 bases and J dropped 8 bases, with 15 bases sitting between them. This CDR3 is built from 14 residues. Germline lookup yields CDR1 SEHNR and CDR2 FQNEAQ (reference sequence). The DNA of the CDR3 is TGTGCCAGCAGCCGAGGGGGGGCTCGGGAAAAACTGTTTTTT. This encodes CASSRGGAREKLFF.

The rearrangement uses TRBV9 and TRBJ1-6; 7 nucleotides align to TRBD1. From germline, CDR1 is SGDLS and CDR2 YYNGEE. With V trimmed by 5 bases and J by 4 bases, 3 bases remained unmatched. The CDR3 sequence is 14 residues long. The CDR3 region has the DNA TGTGCCAGCAGTGAACAGGGGTATAATTCACCCCTCCACTTT. This codes for CASSEQGYNSPLHF.

The chain employs TRBV7-2 and TRBJ2-7; no definite D call. Germline CDR1 reads SGHTA; CDR2 reads FQGNSA. Trimming pared 8 bases from V and 3 bases from J, leaving 14 bases between. The CDR3 contains 13 residues. The CDR3 nucleotides read TGTGCCAGCGCCAGAAACCCCGACTACGAGCAGTACTTC. Amino acid sequence: CASARNPDYEQYF.

The chain couples TRBV20-1 to TRBJ1-1, with D possibly matching TRBD1 (6 bases). The CDR3 spans 11 residues. Germline values: CDR1 DFQATT, CDR2 SNEGSKA (reference sequence). Here the CDR3 reads CVPLKGGEAFF. In nucleotides, the CDR3 is TGCGTGCCCTTAAAGGGGGGGGAAGCTTTCTTT.

The V call is TRBV4-1, the J call TRBJ1-6; no clear D gene. The CDR3 sequence is 14 residues long. With 4 bases removed from V and 9 bases from J, the gap between germline ends came to 13 bases. From germline, CDR1 is MGHRA and CDR2 YSYEKL. The CDR3 nucleotides are TGCGCCAGCAGCCCCATGGAGGGAGGTTCACCCCTCCACTTT. Translated: CASSPMEGGSPLHF.

V is TRBV18 and J is TRBJ2-5; 9 nucleotides line up with TRBD1. V was pared by 0 bases and J by 4 bases, with 3 bases of the junction left unmatched. Per germline, CDR1 KGHSH and CDR2 LQKENI. This CDR3 is built from 15 residues. The DNA for the CDR3 is TGTGCCAGCTCACCACCCTCACAGGGGGCAGAGACCCAGTACTTC. Its translation is CASSPPSQGAETQYF.

This CDR3 is CASSITVDNQPQHF. CDR3 coding DNA: TGTGCCAGTAGTATAACAGTCGACAATCAGCCCCAGCATTTT. The rearrangement joins TRBV19 to TRBJ1-5, with no clear D. The germline V gene has CDR1 LNHDA and CDR2 SQIVND (reference sequence). CDR3 length equals 14 residues. The V end lost 2 bases, the J end lost 3 bases, and 8 bases lay between the germline ends.